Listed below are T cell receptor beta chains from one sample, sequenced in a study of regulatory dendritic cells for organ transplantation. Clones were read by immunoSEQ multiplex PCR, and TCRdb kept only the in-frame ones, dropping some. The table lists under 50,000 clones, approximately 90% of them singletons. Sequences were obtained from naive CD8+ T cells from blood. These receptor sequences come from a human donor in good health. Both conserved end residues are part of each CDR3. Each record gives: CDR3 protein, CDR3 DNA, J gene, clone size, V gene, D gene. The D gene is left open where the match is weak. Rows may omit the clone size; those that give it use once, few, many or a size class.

CDR3 protein: CASIPGGDGNQPQHF
CDR3 DNA: TGTGCCAGTATCCCAGGAGGGGACGGCAATCAGCCCCAGCATTTT
J gene: TRBJ1-5
clone size: few
V gene: TRBV19
D gene: .

CDR3 protein: CASSLVLNPQAQYF
CDR3 DNA: TGTGCCAGCAGCTTAGTTCTAAATCCGCAGGCCCAGTACTTC
J gene: TRBJ2-5
clone size: .
V gene: TRBV7-9
D gene: .

CDR3 protein: CASSQAPAGGDGYTF
CDR3 DNA: TGTGCCAGCAGCCAAGCTCCGGCGGGGGGCGATGGCTACACCTTC
J gene: TRBJ1-2
clone size: few
V gene: TRBV14
D gene: .

CDR3 protein: CASSSPGDEQFF
CDR3 DNA: TGTGCCAGCAGCTCGCCGGGGGATGAGCAGTTCTTC
J gene: TRBJ2-1
clone size: once
V gene: TRBV6-6
D gene: .

CDR3 protein: CASSPLPYNEQFF
CDR3 DNA: TGTGCCAGCTCACCACTTCCTTACAATGAGCAGTTCTTC
J gene: TRBJ2-1
clone size: few
V gene: TRBV18
D gene: .

CDR3 protein: CASSSTGMAYEQYF
CDR3 DNA: TGTGCCAGCAGCTCGACAGGGATGGCCTACGAGCAGTACTTC
J gene: TRBJ2-7
clone size: .
V gene: TRBV5-5
D gene: TRBD1

CDR3 protein: CATNRGGLGYEQYF
CDR3 DNA: TGTGCCACTAACCGAGGGGGGCTCGGGTACGAGCAGTACTTC
J gene: TRBJ2-7
clone size: .
V gene: TRBV15
D gene: .

CDR3 protein: CASSIRGGEQYF
CDR3 DNA: TGTGCCAGTAGTATACGGGGGGGCGAGCAGTACTTC
J gene: TRBJ2-7
clone size: .
V gene: TRBV19
D gene: TRBD2

CDR3 protein: CARSLDSRTNYGYTF
CDR3 DNA: TGTGCCAGAAGCTTGGACAGCCGGACTAACTATGGCTACACCTTC
J gene: TRBJ1-2
clone size: .
V gene: TRBV5-3
D gene: .

CDR3 protein: CASSQEFSPVTRYEQYF
CDR3 DNA: TGCGCCAGCAGCCAAGAGTTTTCCCCGGTGACACGTTACGAGCAGTACTTC
J gene: TRBJ2-7
clone size: .
V gene: TRBV4-1
D gene: .

CDR3 protein: CASSLRWGETQYF
CDR3 DNA: TGTGCCAGCAGTTTACGTTGGGGTGAGACCCAGTACTTC
J gene: TRBJ2-5
clone size: .
V gene: TRBV27
D gene: .

CDR3 protein: CASSESGTASPNYGYTF
CDR3 DNA: TGTGCCAGCAGTGAATCAGGGACAGCCTCCCCGAACTATGGCTACACCTTC
J gene: TRBJ1-2
clone size: .
V gene: TRBV25-1
D gene: TRBD1

CDR3 protein: CASCEGTSYEQYF
CDR3 DNA: TGTGCCAGCTGTGAGGGGACCTCCTACGAGCAGTACTTC
J gene: TRBJ2-7
clone size: .
V gene: TRBV7-9
D gene: .

CDR3 protein: CASRAPWGVNEQFF
CDR3 DNA: TGTGCCAGCAGAGCCCCCTGGGGCGTCAATGAGCAGTTCTTC
J gene: TRBJ2-1
clone size: once
V gene: TRBV28
D gene: .

CDR3 protein: CASSFLGQGRIYGYTF
CDR3 DNA: TGTGCCAGCAGCTTCTTAGGACAGGGAAGGATCTATGGCTACACCTTC
J gene: TRBJ1-2
clone size: .
V gene: TRBV7-8
D gene: TRBD1

CDR3 protein: CASSPNSGSFYEQYF
CDR3 DNA: TGCGCCAGCAGCCCTAATAGCGGGTCTTTCTACGAGCAGTACTTC
J gene: TRBJ2-7
clone size: once
V gene: TRBV4-1
D gene: TRBD2

CDR3 protein: CASSTVGGKSSYNSPLHF
CDR3 DNA: TGTGCCAGCAGCACTGTGGGAGGCAAAAGCTCCTATAATTCACCCCTCCACTTT
J gene: TRBJ1-6
clone size: .
V gene: TRBV4-2
D gene: .

CDR3 protein: CASRTGGEAFF
CDR3 DNA: TGCGCCAGCAGGACAGGGGGCGAAGCTTTCTTT
J gene: TRBJ1-1
clone size: once
V gene: TRBV5-1
D gene: TRBD1

CDR3 protein: CASSFGGSYEQYF
CDR3 DNA: TGTGCCAGCAGCTTCGGGGGTTCCTACGAGCAGTACTTC
J gene: TRBJ2-7
clone size: .
V gene: TRBV5-4
D gene: .

CDR3 protein: CASGQNYNSPLHF
CDR3 DNA: TGTGCCAGCGGACAGAACTATAATTCACCCCTCCACTTT
J gene: TRBJ1-6
clone size: .
V gene: TRBV19
D gene: .

CDR3 protein: CASSFGPRRFF
CDR3 DNA: TGTGCCAGCAGCTTCGGCCCGCGTCGGTTCTTC
J gene: TRBJ2-1
clone size: .
V gene: TRBV7-9
D gene: .

CDR3 protein: CASSSGTGNGYF
CDR3 DNA: TGTGCCAGCAGCTCGGGGACAGGGAATGGATACTTC
J gene: TRBJ2-4
clone size: .
V gene: TRBV7-2
D gene: TRBD1

CDR3 protein: CASSQISGRAPGGEQFF
CDR3 DNA: TGCGCCAGCAGCCAAATCAGCGGGAGGGCGCCTGGGGGGGAGCAGTTCTTC
J gene: TRBJ2-1
clone size: .
V gene: TRBV4-3
D gene: TRBD2

CDR3 protein: CASSVTDGFTDTQYF
CDR3 DNA: TGTGCCAGCAGCGTAACGGATGGCTTCACAGATACGCAGTATTTT
J gene: TRBJ2-3
clone size: .
V gene: TRBV9
D gene: .

CDR3 protein: CASSQDRGQANYGYTF
CDR3 DNA: TGCGCCAGCAGCCAAGATCGGGGACAGGCTAACTATGGCTACACCTTC
J gene: TRBJ1-2
clone size: .
V gene: TRBV4-3
D gene: TRBD1

CDR3 protein: CASSYGGRGEQYF
CDR3 DNA: TGTGCCAGCAGTTACGGGGGCCGGGGCGAGCAGTACTTC
J gene: TRBJ2-7
clone size: .
V gene: TRBV6-5
D gene: .

CDR3 protein: CASSSTLGGEQYF
CDR3 DNA: TGTGCCAGCAGCTCCACCCTGGGAGGCGAGCAGTACTTC
J gene: TRBJ2-7
clone size: .
V gene: TRBV7-3
D gene: .

CDR3 protein: CASSSTLDEQFF
CDR3 DNA: TGTGCCAGCAGCTCGACGTTGGATGAGCAGTTCTTC
J gene: TRBJ2-1
clone size: once
V gene: TRBV11-1
D gene: .

CDR3 protein: CASSLTSGNTIYF
CDR3 DNA: TGTGCCAGCAGCTTAACCTCTGGAAACACCATATATTTT
J gene: TRBJ1-3
clone size: once
V gene: TRBV7-6
D gene: .

CDR3 protein: CASSPYIAGIRYEQYF
CDR3 DNA: TGTGCCAGCAGCCCTTATATAGCGGGGATAAGGTACGAGCAGTACTTC
J gene: TRBJ2-7
clone size: .
V gene: TRBV6-6
D gene: TRBD2

CDR3 protein: CASSPQTGSNQPQHF
CDR3 DNA: TGTGCCAGCAGTCCCCAGACAGGAAGCAATCAGCCCCAGCATTTT
J gene: TRBJ1-5
clone size: .
V gene: TRBV27
D gene: .

CDR3 protein: CASSLAVQTEAFF
CDR3 DNA: TGTGCCAGCAGCTTAGCGGTTCAAACTGAAGCTTTCTTT
J gene: TRBJ1-1
clone size: once
V gene: TRBV7-6
D gene: .

CDR3 protein: CASSDYGQGTGNTIYF
CDR3 DNA: TGTGCCAGTAGTGATTACGGTCAGGGAACTGGAAACACCATATATTTT
J gene: TRBJ1-3
clone size: .
V gene: TRBV19
D gene: .

CDR3 protein: CASSYTSGGLIDTQYF
CDR3 DNA: TGTGCCAGCAGCTACACTAGCGGGGGGCTGATAGATACGCAGTATTTT
J gene: TRBJ2-3
clone size: .
V gene: TRBV6-5
D gene: TRBD2

CDR3 protein: CASSLIGEPEQFF
CDR3 DNA: TGTGCCAGCAGCTTAATAGGCGAACCCGAGCAGTTCTTC
J gene: TRBJ2-1
clone size: .
V gene: TRBV7-9
D gene: .

CDR3 protein: CASSIVDSGSQQETQYF
CDR3 DNA: TGTGCCAGTAGTATAGTTGATAGCGGGAGTCAACAAGAGACCCAGTACTTC
J gene: TRBJ2-5
clone size: .
V gene: TRBV19
D gene: TRBD2

CDR3 protein: CASSPGTGGSYGYTF
CDR3 DNA: TGCGCCAGCAGCCCGGGTACAGGGGGCTCCTATGGCTACACCTTC
J gene: TRBJ1-2
clone size: .
V gene: TRBV4-3
D gene: TRBD1

CDR3 protein: CASSLDSYNEQFF
CDR3 DNA: TGTGCCAGCAGTTTAGACAGCTACAATGAGCAGTTCTTC
J gene: TRBJ2-1
clone size: .
V gene: TRBV28
D gene: .

CDR3 protein: CASSIDARGILYGYTF
CDR3 DNA: TGTGCCAGTAGTATAGATGCTCGAGGGATCCTCTATGGCTACACCTTC
J gene: TRBJ1-2
clone size: .
V gene: TRBV19
D gene: .

CDR3 protein: CSAQLRDRVSGEQYF
CDR3 DNA: TGCAGCGCCCAACTACGGGACAGGGTTTCTGGCGAGCAGTACTTC
J gene: TRBJ2-7
clone size: .
V gene: TRBV29-1
D gene: TRBD1

CDR3 protein: CASSLVVGHSYEQYF
CDR3 DNA: TGTGCCAGCAGCTTGGTGGTGGGTCACTCCTACGAGCAGTACTTC
J gene: TRBJ2-7
clone size: .
V gene: TRBV5-5
D gene: .

CDR3 protein: CASSLLRGVTYNEQFF
CDR3 DNA: TGTGCCAGCAGTTTACTCAGGGGGGTTACCTACAATGAGCAGTTCTTC
J gene: TRBJ2-1
clone size: once
V gene: TRBV27
D gene: .

CDR3 protein: CASSSTRGQHRYEQYF
CDR3 DNA: TGTGCCAGCAGCTCGACCCGGGGACAGCACCGCTACGAGCAGTACTTC
J gene: TRBJ2-7
clone size: .
V gene: TRBV11-2
D gene: TRBD1

CDR3 protein: CASSGREFEETQYF
CDR3 DNA: TGCGCCAGCAGCGGGCGGGAGTTTGAAGAGACCCAGTACTTC
J gene: TRBJ2-5
clone size: .
V gene: TRBV4-3
D gene: TRBD2

CDR3 protein: CASSQGWGQDIDSPLHF
CDR3 DNA: TGCGCCAGCAGCCAAGGATGGGGACAGGACATTGATTCACCCCTCCACTTT
J gene: TRBJ1-6
clone size: few
V gene: TRBV4-3
D gene: TRBD1

CDR3 protein: CASSGLAEYEQYF
CDR3 DNA: TGTGCCAGCAGTGGACTAGCCGAGTACGAGCAGTACTTC
J gene: TRBJ2-7
clone size: .
V gene: TRBV2
D gene: TRBD2

CDR3 protein: CASSLGNEQFF
CDR3 DNA: TGTGCCAGCAGTTTAGGGAATGAGCAGTTCTTC
J gene: TRBJ2-1
clone size: .
V gene: TRBV27
D gene: .